The next 11 T cell receptor beta chains were all read from a single sample in a study of cytomegalovirus exposure and HLA in healthy donors. PCR amplification relied on 60 Vbeta primers (plus 13 Jbeta primers). TCRdb's copy holds only in-frame clones and misses some; the assay was immunoSEQ multiplex PCR. This sample has fewer than 250,000 clones, with nearly 80% found just once. Source material: PBMCs. Source of these receptors: a male donor in good health and CMV-seronegative.

The V call is TRBV28, the J call TRBJ2-7; 10 bases agree with TRBD1. The CDR3 runs to 16 residues. V lost 3 bases to trimming and J lost 4 bases; unmatched junction nucleotides: 9. CDR1 is MDHEN, CDR2 SYDVKM, per germline. CDR3 nucleotides: TGTGCCAGCAGTTTTCTCGACAGGGGGCGTTCTTACGAGCAGTACTTC. This sequence encodes CASSFLDRGRSYEQYF.

J is TRBJ1-3 and V is TRBV7-2; D unresolved. Deletions cut 3 bases from V and 8 bases from J, with 8 bases between. This CDR3 is 12 amino acids long. Germline-derived CDR1 and CDR2 are SGHTA and FQGNSA. CDR3 nucleotide sequence: TGTGCCAGCAGCTTCTCGGGAGACACCATATATTTT. It translates to CASSFSGDTIYF.

The chain couples TRBV5-6 to TRBJ2-1; maybe TRBD2 (6 bases). The CDR3 is made up of 18 amino acids. Between the trimmed V and J ends, which lost 0 bases and 1 base, there was a span of 17 bases. Germline CDR1 and CDR2: SGHDT and YYEEEE. CDR3 protein: CASSLEISGPLSYNEQFF. Here the CDR3 DNA reads TGTGCCAGCAGCTTGGAGATTAGCGGTCCCCTATCCTACAATGAGCAGTTCTTC.

The V call is TRBV6-5, the J call TRBJ2-5, with a weak D call TRBD1 (6 bases). The V end was cut by 7 bases, the J end by 4 bases, with 19 bases between. CDR3 length equals 15 residues. Per germline, CDR1 MNHEY and CDR2 SVGAGI. CDR3 sequence reads: CASTTGQGIGETQYF. DNA of the CDR3: TGTGCCAGCACCACTGGTCAGGGGATAGGAGAGACCCAGTACTTC.

The chain employs TRBV7-9 and TRBJ2-1, with 9 nucleotides matching TRBD2. Per the germline V gene, CDR1 is SEHNR and CDR2 is FQNEAQ (reference sequence). This CDR3 has 14 residues. Germline trimming cut 11 bases from V and 3 bases from J; bases unmatched to any gene: 8. In nucleotides, the CDR3 is TGTGCCGGCAATAGCGGGGGTGTCTACAATGAGCAGTTCTTC. This gives the protein CAGNSGGVYNEQFF.

The V and J genes are TRBV19 and TRBJ1-1; tentative D call: TRBD1 (6 bases). The V gene's germline CDR1 is LNHDA and CDR2 SQIVND (reference sequence). Trimming removed 5 bases from V and 5 bases from J, with 12 bases in between. The CDR3 is 13 amino acids. The CDR3 sequence is CASSLQGWTEAFF. CDR3 in DNA: TGTGCCAGTAGTCTACAGGGCTGGACTGAAGCTTTCTTT.

V and J are TRBV9 and TRBJ1-2; TRBD1 aligns across 9 bases. CDR3 size: 15 residues. The germline V gene encodes CDR1 SGDLS and CDR2 YYNGEE. After removal of 0 bases from V and 4 bases from J, the junction contained 4 bases not matched to a gene. The chain's CDR3 is CASSVGTGGSYGYTF. The CDR3 DNA follows: TGTGCCAGCAGCGTAGGTACAGGGGGCAGCTATGGCTACACCTTC.

This clone has more than one count but fewer than ten. The V and J genes are TRBV11-2 and TRBJ2-7; D ambiguous. The CDR3 consists of 11 residues. Trimming shortened V by 5 bases and J by 4 bases, and 6 bases separated the two germline ends. Germline V gene lookup returns CDR1 SGHAT and CDR2 FQNNGV. CDR3 sequence (DNA): TGTGCCAGCAGCATGTTATACGAGCAGTACTTC. Amino acid sequence: CASSMLYEQYF.

The V and J genes are TRBV7-9 and TRBJ2-1; unclear D gene. V lost 0 bases to trimming and J lost 4 bases, with 10 bases between them. CDR3 length: 15 amino acids. In germline, CDR1 is SEHNR, CDR2 FQNEAQ (reference sequence). The CDR3 spells CASSLALVIYNEQFF. CDR3 DNA sequence: TGTGCCAGCAGCTTAGCGTTAGTGATTTACAATGAGCAGTTCTTC.

V gene TRBV4-1 combines with J gene TRBJ1-1; a weak D match, TRBD1 (6 bases). The CDR3 runs 16 residues. CDR1 and CDR2 (germline): MGHRA, YSYEKL. Trimming removed 1 base from V and 0 bases from J, with 12 bases in between. The CDR3 protein is CASSQVGQGLNTEAFF. The CDR3 DNA reads TGCGCCAGCAGCCAAGTAGGGCAGGGGCTGAACACTGAAGCTTTCTTT.

This rearrangement joins TRBV27 to TRBJ1-2; TRBD1 agrees at 10 bases. This CDR3 is built from 12 residues. V lost 8 bases and J lost 8; bases outside the gene matches: 5. CDR1 is MNHEY and CDR2 is SMNVEV in the germline V gene (reference sequence). CDR3 in amino acids: CASPDRGLGYTF. The CDR3 coding sequence is TGTGCCAGCCCAGACAGGGGGCTAGGCTACACCTTC.